The TCR beta chain described here comes from a study of PD-1 blockade in mismatch repair-deficient tumors. Notes on the study in general: After pembrolizumab, tumor-resident clones rose rapidly, then generally contracted before radiologic responses.

Assay: immunoSEQ multiplex PCR; the TCRdb copy retains only in-frame clones and omits some. Found here are about 100,000 clones, 82% of them singletons; the top ten hold 6.3%. V lost 6 bases and J lost 5, with 10 bases in between. CDR1 is SNHLY, CDR2 FYNNEI, per germline. This CDR3 is 13 amino acids long. A note on this clone: As yet, its antigen is unknown.

PCR or immunohistochemistry showed mismatch repair deficiency in every enrolled patient. TCR sequencing covered a few patients who responded to pembrolizumab. The receptor was isolated from an adult with mismatch repair-deficient cancer. This chain joins TRBV2 and TRBJ1-4; unclear D gene. The starting material was peripheral blood, obtained approximately 35 weeks after starting pembrolizumab. DNA of the CDR3: TGTGCCAGCAGGGGAGATAGCAATGAAAAACTGTTTTTT. Translating gives CASRGDSNEKLFF.